The source of this TCR beta chain is a study of CD4+ T cells in melanoma. TCRdb keeps only in-frame clones here, not all; method: immunoSEQ multiplex PCR. Of tens of thousands of clones in the sample, about 72% were seen once. Study-level results: Reportedly, melanoma neoantigen-specific CD4+ T cells showed varied differentiation states. CD8+ T cell, macrophage and B cell function reportedly correlated with neoantigen-specific CD4+ T cells.

Only one count was recorded for this clone. Its matching antigen is unknown. V dropped 4 bases and J dropped 4; count of bases not matched to a gene: 9. This CDR3 is 15 amino acids long. The germline gives CDR1 SNHLY, CDR2 FYNNEI. The material sequenced was tumor tissue. This chain joins TRBV2 and TRBJ2-5, with TRBD1 identical over 7 bases. This sequence originates from a human donor with melanoma. The CDR3 DNA reads as TGTGCCAGCAGTGCAGACAGGGTGGCTGGAGAGACCCAGTACTTC. This sequence encodes CASSADRVAGETQYF.